This is a list of T cell receptor beta chains from one sample in a study of T cell responses to AZD1222 COVID-19 vaccine. Sequencing used immunoSEQ multiplex PCR; TCRdb keeps in-frame clones, though not all of them. Among over 110,000 clones listed, under 95% were seen once. Sequenced here: peripheral blood, sampled on day 0 of AZD1222 vaccination. These receptors came from an adult in good health. CDR3s include the opening cysteine and the closing phenylalanine or tryptophan. Each record gives: J gene, clone size, D gene, V gene, CDR3 protein, CDR3 DNA. A D gene is named only where the DNA matches it firmly. Clone size is not always given. Where it is, it says once, few, many or a class for expanded clones.

TRBJ1-2 | once | . | TRBV3-1/TRBV3-2 | CASSQQGSYGYTF | TGTGCCAGCAGCCAACAGGGTAGCTATGGCTACACCTTC
TRBJ1-1 | . | . | TRBV12-3/TRBV12-4 | CASSPYTEAFF | TGTGCCAGCAGTCCTTACACTGAAGCTTTCTTT
TRBJ2-2 | . | . | TRBV7-2 | CASSLAQTGELFF | TGTGCCAGCAGCTTAGCGCAAACCGGGGAGCTGTTTTTT
TRBJ1-1 | . | TRBD1 | TRBV6-5 | CASSWTGRGSEAFF | TGTGCCAGCAGTTGGACAGGGAGGGGATCTGAAGCTTTCTTT
TRBJ1-4 | . | TRBD1 | TRBV6-6 | CASRNLQGGDEKLFF | TGTGCCAGCAGAAATCTACAGGGGGGAGATGAAAAACTGTTTTTT
TRBJ2-1 | . | . | TRBV2 | CASRGRRQFF | TGTGCCAGCAGAGGCCGTCGGCAGTTCTTC
TRBJ2-7 | . | TRBD2 | TRBV27 | CARTPGLAYDSSYEQYF | TGTGCCAGAACCCCGGGACTAGCGTACGACAGCTCCTACGAGCAGTACTTC
TRBJ2-7 | . | . | TRBV27 | CASSLEAYTGYEQYF | TGTGCCAGCAGTTTAGAGGCCTACACCGGCTACGAGCAGTACTTC
TRBJ2-2 | . | . | TRBV6-1 | CASSEAGDTGELFF | TGTGCCAGCAGTGAAGCGGGGGACACCGGGGAGCTGTTTTTT
TRBJ1-1 | . | . | TRBV27 | CASSLRGAEAFF | TGTGCCAGCAGTTTAAGAGGGGCTGAAGCTTTCTTT
TRBJ2-7 | . | . | TRBV7-9 | CASSLRADTYEQYF | TGTGCCAGCAGCTTGAGGGCAGATACCTACGAGCAGTACTTC
TRBJ1-2 | once | . | TRBV9 | CASSSREYYGYTF | TGTGCCAGCAGCTCCCGGGAGTACTATGGCTACACCTTC
TRBJ2-5 | . | TRBD2 | TRBV28 | CASRDGTSGGETQYF | TGTGCCAGCAGAGATGGGACTAGCGGGGGGGAGACCCAGTACTTC
TRBJ2-7 | . | . | TRBV6-4 | CASRNAMGQRLKLSYEQYF | TGTGCCAGCAGAAACGCTATGGGACAAAGACTAAAACTTTCCTACGAGCAGTACTTC
TRBJ1-3 | . | . | TRBV5-5 | CASSYDRFPSAWLSGNTIYF | TGTGCCAGCAGCTACGACAGGTTCCCCTCTGCCTGGCTCTCTGGAAACACCATATATTTT
TRBJ2-7 | . | . | TRBV11-2 | CASTLTDSYEQYF | TGTGCCAGCACCTTGACGGACTCCTACGAGCAGTACTTC
TRBJ1-1 | once | . | TRBV6-6 | CASSSPRSPEAFF | TGTGCCAGCAGTTCCCCCCGGTCCCCGGAAGCTTTCTTT
TRBJ1-4 | few | . | TRBV19 | CASSGQMNEKLFF | TGTGCCAGTAGCGGACAGATGAATGAAAAACTGTTTTTT
TRBJ2-2 | . | . | TRBV9 | CASSPTALTTGELFF | TGTGCCAGCAGCCCTACGGCCTTAACCACCGGGGAGCTGTTTTTT
TRBJ2-3 | . | . | TRBV6-5 | CASSHGVLGDTQYF | TGTGCCAGCAGTCACGGGGTCTTGGGGGATACGCAGTATTTT
TRBJ2-7 | once | . | TRBV6-2/TRBV6-3 | CASSYSWREYEQYF | TGTGCCAGCAGTTACTCGTGGCGGGAATACGAGCAGTACTTC
TRBJ1-1 | . | . | TRBV19 | CASMRGITEAFF | TGTGCCAGTATGAGGGGAATCACTGAAGCTTTCTTT
TRBJ2-3 | . | . | TRBV5-1 | CASSPGQIPDTQYF | TGCGCCAGCAGCCCTGGACAGATCCCTGATACGCAGTATTTT
TRBJ2-5 | . | TRBD2 | TRBV5-5 | CASSPQRGEETQYF | TGTGCCAGCAGCCCGCAGCGGGGGGAAGAGACCCAGTACTTC
TRBJ2-7 | . | . | TRBV15 | CATSRPGIHEQYF | TGTGCCACCAGCAGGCCAGGGATCCACGAGCAGTACTTC
TRBJ2-1 | . | . | TRBV15 | CATSRDLVVDNEQFF | TGTGCCACCAGCAGAGATTTGGTCGTAGACAATGAGCAGTTCTTC
TRBJ1-2 | . | . | TRBV4-1 | CASSQGGADPYGYTF | TGCGCCAGCAGCCAAGGAGGGGCAGATCCCTATGGCTACACCTTC
TRBJ1-5 | once | . | TRBV6-1 | CASSEGAVGGQPQHF | TGTGCCAGCAGTGAAGGGGCCGTTGGGGGTCAGCCCCAGCATTTT
TRBJ2-1 | . | . | TRBV7-9 | CASSPGEASRLTSYNEQFF | TGTGCCAGCAGCCCAGGGGAGGCTAGCAGACTAACCTCCTACAATGAGCAGTTCTTC
TRBJ1-4 | . | . | TRBV10-3 | CAISDVGPNEKLFF | TGTGCCATCAGTGATGTGGGGCCTAATGAAAAACTGTTTTTT
TRBJ2-2 | once | . | TRBV18 | CASSPTGFTGELFF | TGTGCCAGCTCACCGACAGGTTTCACCGGGGAGCTGTTTTTT
TRBJ2-7 | . | . | TRBV7-2 | CASSLAPVGPRSYEQYF | TGTGCCAGCAGCTTAGCCCCGGTCGGGCCCCGCTCCTACGAGCAGTACTTC
TRBJ2-7 | . | . | TRBV3-1/TRBV3-2 | CASSPPAEGSYEQYF | TGTGCCAGCAGCCCCCCAGCGGAGGGCTCCTACGAGCAGTACTTC
TRBJ1-1 | . | . | TRBV5-4 | CASSLASRVGAFF | TGTGCCAGCAGCTTGGCTTCCCGGGTGGGAGCTTTCTTT
TRBJ2-3 | . | . | TRBV10-2 | CASSEERLDTDTQYF | TGCGCCAGCAGTGAGGAACGGCTAGACACAGATACGCAGTATTTT
TRBJ1-5 | . | . | TRBV4-3 | CASSQERGGQPQHF | TGCGCCAGCAGCCAAGAAAGGGGGGGGCAGCCCCAGCATTTT
TRBJ2-5 | . | . | TRBV27 | CASSLGRQETQYF | TGTGCCAGCAGTTTAGGGCGCCAAGAGACCCAGTACTTC
TRBJ2-7 | . | . | TRBV2 | CASSVKYEQYF | TGTGCCAGCAGCGTTAAATACGAGCAGTACTTC
TRBJ2-3 | . | . | TRBV5-1 | CASSPTTESNTQYF | TGCGCCAGCAGCCCTACCACAGAATCGAATACGCAGTATTTT
TRBJ2-2 | . | . | TRBV24-1 | CATSDSEGAGELFF | TGTGCCACCAGTGATAGCGAGGGGGCCGGGGAGCTGTTTTTT
TRBJ1-2 | . | . | TRBV16 | CASSQSGTVLGYTF | TGTGCCAGCAGCCAATCGGGGACCGTCCTTGGCTACACCTTC
TRBJ1-5 | . | . | TRBV4-1 | CASSQDRVGDQPQHF | TGCGCCAGCAGCCAAGACAGGGTAGGGGATCAGCCCCAGCATTTT
TRBJ2-7 | . | . | TRBV12-3/TRBV12-4 | CASSLTLYEQYF | TGTGCCAGCAGTTTAACACTCTACGAGCAGTACTTC
TRBJ2-7 | . | TRBD2 | TRBV6-5 | CASSYSTSGRTEQYF | TGTGCCAGCAGTTACTCGACTAGCGGGAGAACGGAGCAGTACTTC
TRBJ1-3 | . | . | TRBV6-5 | CASSYSGEGSGNTIYF | TGTGCCAGCAGTTACTCGGGGGAAGGCTCTGGAAACACCATATATTTT
TRBJ1-2 | . | TRBD1 | TRBV7-9 | CASSPGGYGYTF | TGTGCCAGCAGCCCAGGGGGGTATGGCTACACCTTC
TRBJ2-1 | . | TRBD2 | TRBV5-4 | CASSLALAGGSSYNEQFF | TGTGCCAGCAGCTTGGCTCTAGCGGGGGGCAGCTCCTACAATGAGCAGTTCTTC
TRBJ2-1 | . | TRBD2 | TRBV18 | CASSPQNLAGGYNEQFF | TGTGCCAGCTCACCACAGAACCTAGCGGGGGGTTACAATGAGCAGTTCTTC
TRBJ1-4 | . | . | TRBV7-2 | CASSLGNRATNEKLFF | TGTGCCAGCAGCTTAGGTAACAGAGCAACTAATGAAAAACTGTTTTTT
TRBJ2-7 | . | . | TRBV3-1/TRBV3-2 | CASSQDGVRDYEQYF | TGTGCCAGCAGCCAAGACGGGGTAAGGGACTACGAGCAGTACTTC
TRBJ1-2 | . | . | TRBV4-3 | CASSQGAVGGWSYTF | TGCGCCAGCAGCCAAGGGGCCGTCGGGGGCTGGAGCTACACCTTC